The clone carrying this T cell receptor (beta chain) was detected a few times. The data were obtained in a study of blood T cells in healthy people across ages. The extraction recovered at least 5 micrograms of total RNA per sample. A second PCR of roughly 7 to 11 cycles used a sample-barcoded 5' primer and a J-beta primer mix. TCRdb reanalysed the 5' RACE reads using MiXCR and keeps one entry per CDR3 protein. Of fewer than 1,000,000 distinct CDR3 sequences listed, about 45% were seen once; the top ten hold around 18%. This CDR3 is 12 amino acids long. Germline V CDR1 and CDR2: SEHNR, FQNEAQ (reference sequence). Trimming stripped 2 bases from V and 4 bases from J, with 6 bases between.

The source material was blood. This rearrangement joins TRBV7-9 to TRBJ2-7; D ambiguous. This receptor was identified in a man older than 75 in good health. CDR3 sequence: CASSLKEYEQYF. The CDR3 nucleotides are TGTGCCAGCAGCTTAAAAGAGTACGAGCAGTACTTC.